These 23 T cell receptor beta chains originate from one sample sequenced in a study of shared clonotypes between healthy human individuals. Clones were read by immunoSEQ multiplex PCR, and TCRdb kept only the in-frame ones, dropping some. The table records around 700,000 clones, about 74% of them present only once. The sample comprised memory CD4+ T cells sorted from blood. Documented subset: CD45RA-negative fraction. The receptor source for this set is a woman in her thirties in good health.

CDR3 residues: CASSDFQGFAGANVLTF. The CDR3 bases are TGTGCCAGCAGTGATTTTCAGGGCTTTGCTGGGGCCAACGTCCTGACTTTC. The chain combines TRBV2 with TRBJ2-6, with D perhaps TRBD1 (5 bases). This CDR3 has 17 amino acids. Trimming cost V 3 bases and J 2 bases, with 14 bases left between them. Germline V lookup: CDR1 SNHLY, CDR2 FYNNEI.

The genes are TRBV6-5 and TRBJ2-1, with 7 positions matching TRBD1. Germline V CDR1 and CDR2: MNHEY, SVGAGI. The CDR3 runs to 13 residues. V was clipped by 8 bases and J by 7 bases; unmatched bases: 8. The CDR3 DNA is TGTGCCAGCTCCGGGACAGACGGGAATGAGCAGTTCTTC. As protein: CASSGTDGNEQFF.

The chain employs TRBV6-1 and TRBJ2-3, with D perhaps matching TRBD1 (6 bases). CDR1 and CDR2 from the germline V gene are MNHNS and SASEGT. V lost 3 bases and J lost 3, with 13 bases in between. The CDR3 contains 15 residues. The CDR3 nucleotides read TGTGCCAGCAGTGACGCTTCCACAGGGACAGATACGCAGTATTTT. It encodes CASSDASTGTDTQYF.

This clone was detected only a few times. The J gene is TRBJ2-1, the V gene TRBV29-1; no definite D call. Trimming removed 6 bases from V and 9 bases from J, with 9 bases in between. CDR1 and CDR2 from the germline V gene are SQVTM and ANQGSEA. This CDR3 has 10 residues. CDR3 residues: CSVQTTEQFF. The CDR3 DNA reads TGCAGCGTCCAGACGACTGAGCAGTTCTTC.

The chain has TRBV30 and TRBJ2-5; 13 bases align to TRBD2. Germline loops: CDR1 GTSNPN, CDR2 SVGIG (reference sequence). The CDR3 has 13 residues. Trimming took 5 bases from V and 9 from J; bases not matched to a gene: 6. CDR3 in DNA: TGTGCCTGGGGGACTAGCGGGATCTGGGCCCAGTACTTC. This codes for CAWGTSGIWAQYF.

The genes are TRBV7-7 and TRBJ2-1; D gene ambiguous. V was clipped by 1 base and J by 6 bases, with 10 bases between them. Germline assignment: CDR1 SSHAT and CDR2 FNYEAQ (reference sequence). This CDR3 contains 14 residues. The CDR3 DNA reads TGTGCCAGCAGCTTAGGGCGGAACCCCAATGAGCAGTTCTTC. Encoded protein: CASSLGRNPNEQFF.

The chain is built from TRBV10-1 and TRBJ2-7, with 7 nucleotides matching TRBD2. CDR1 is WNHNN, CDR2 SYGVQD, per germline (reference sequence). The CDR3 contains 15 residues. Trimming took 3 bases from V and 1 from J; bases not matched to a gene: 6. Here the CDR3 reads CASSEASGGSYEQYF. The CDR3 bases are TGCGCCAGCAGTGAAGCTAGCGGAGGTTCCTACGAGCAGTACTTC.

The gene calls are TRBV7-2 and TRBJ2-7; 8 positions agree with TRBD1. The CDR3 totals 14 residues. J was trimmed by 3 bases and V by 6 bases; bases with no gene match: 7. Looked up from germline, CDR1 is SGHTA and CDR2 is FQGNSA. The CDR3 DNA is TGTGCCAGCAGAACAGGGGGACAGCTCTACGAGCAGTACTTC. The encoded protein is CASRTGGQLYEQYF.

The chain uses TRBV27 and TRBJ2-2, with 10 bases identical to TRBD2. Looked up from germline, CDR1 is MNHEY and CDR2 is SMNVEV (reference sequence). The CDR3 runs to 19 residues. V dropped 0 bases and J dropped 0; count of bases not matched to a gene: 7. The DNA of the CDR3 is TGTGCCAGCAGTTTATCCCCTAGCGGGAGACGTCCGAACACCGGGGAGCTGTTTTTT. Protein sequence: CASSLSPSGRRPNTGELFF.

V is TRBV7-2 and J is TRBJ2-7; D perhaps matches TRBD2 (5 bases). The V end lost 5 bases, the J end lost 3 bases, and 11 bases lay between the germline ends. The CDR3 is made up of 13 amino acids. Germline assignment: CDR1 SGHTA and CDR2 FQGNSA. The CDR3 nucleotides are TGTGCCAGCAGCCCGGGGAGCGACTACGAGCAGTACTTC. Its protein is CASSPGSDYEQYF.

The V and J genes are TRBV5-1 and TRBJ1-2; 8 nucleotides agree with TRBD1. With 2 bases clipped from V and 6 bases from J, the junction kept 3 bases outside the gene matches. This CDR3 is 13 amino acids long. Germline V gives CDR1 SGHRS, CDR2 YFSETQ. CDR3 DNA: TGCGCCAGCAGCTTCGCAGGGGGCGATGGCTACACCTTC. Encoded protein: CASSFAGGDGYTF.

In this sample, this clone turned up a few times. DNA for the CDR3: TGTGCCAGCAGTGAAAAGCATGGTAGCGGGAGCTACGAGCAGTACTTC. This sequence encodes CASSEKHGSGSYEQYF. The rearrangement links TRBV2 to TRBJ2-7; 9 bases map to TRBD2. The CDR3 runs 16 residues. Germline V CDR1 and CDR2: SNHLY, FYNNEI. The junction had 8 bases not matched to a gene; V was cut back by 2 bases and J by 3 bases. Looking up the rest from reference TRBV2 and TRBJ2-7 gives the full variable domain: EPEVTQTPSHQVTQMGQEVILRCVPISNHLYFYWYRQILGQKVEFLVSFYNNEISEKSEIFDDQFSVERPDGSNFTLKIRSTKLEDSAMYFCASSEKHGSGSYEQYFGPGTRLTVT.

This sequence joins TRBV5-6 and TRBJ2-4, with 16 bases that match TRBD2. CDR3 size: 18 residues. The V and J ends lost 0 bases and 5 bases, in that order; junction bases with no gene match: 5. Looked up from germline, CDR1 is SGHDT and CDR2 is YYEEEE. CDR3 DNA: TGTGCCAGCAGCTTGGTCAGCGGGACTAGCGGGAGGGAAAACATTCAGTACTTC. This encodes CASSLVSGTSGRENIQYF.

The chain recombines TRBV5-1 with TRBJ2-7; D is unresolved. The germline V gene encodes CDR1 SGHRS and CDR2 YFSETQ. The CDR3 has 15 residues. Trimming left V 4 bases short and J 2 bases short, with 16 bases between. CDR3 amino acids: CASSLVPTKTYEQYF. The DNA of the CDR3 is TGCGCCAGCAGCCTAGTACCTACAAAAACCTACGAGCAGTACTTC.

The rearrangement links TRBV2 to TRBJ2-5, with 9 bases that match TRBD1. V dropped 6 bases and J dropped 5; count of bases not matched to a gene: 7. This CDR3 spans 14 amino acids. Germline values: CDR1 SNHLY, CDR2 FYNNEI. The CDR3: CASREQGAPETQYF. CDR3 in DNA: TGTGCCAGCAGGGAACAGGGGGCGCCGGAGACCCAGTACTTC.

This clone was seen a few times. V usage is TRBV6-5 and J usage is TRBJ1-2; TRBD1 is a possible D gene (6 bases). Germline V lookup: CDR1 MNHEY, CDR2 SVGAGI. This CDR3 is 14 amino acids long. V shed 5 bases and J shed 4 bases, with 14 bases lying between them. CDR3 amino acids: CASSHHRDGYGYTF. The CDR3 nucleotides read TGTGCCAGCAGTCACCACAGGGACGGCTATGGCTACACCTTC.

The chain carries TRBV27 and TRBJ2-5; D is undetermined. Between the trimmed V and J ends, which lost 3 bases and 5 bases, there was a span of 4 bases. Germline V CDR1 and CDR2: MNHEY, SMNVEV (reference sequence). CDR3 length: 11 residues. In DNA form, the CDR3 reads TGTGCCAGCAGTTTGGTCGAGACCCAGTACTTC. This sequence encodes CASSLVETQYF.

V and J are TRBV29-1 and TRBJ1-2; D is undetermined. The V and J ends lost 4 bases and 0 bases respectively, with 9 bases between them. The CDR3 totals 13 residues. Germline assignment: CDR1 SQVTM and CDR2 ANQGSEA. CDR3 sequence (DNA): TGCAGCGTTGGTTCGCTCTCTAACTATGGCTACACCTTC. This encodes CSVGSLSNYGYTF.

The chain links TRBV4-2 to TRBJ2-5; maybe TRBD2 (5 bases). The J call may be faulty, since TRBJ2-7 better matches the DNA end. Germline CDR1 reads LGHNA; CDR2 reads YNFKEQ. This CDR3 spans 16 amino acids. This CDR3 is CASSQAPGSSLYEQYF. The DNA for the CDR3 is TGTGCCAGCAGCCAAGCTCCTGGATCTAGCCTCTACGAGCAGTACTTC.

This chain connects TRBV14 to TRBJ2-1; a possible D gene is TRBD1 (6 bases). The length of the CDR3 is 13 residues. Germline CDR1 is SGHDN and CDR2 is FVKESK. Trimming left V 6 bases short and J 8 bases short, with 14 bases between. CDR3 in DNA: TGTGCCAGCAGTTTACAGGGTACCGATGAGCAGTTCTTC. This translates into CASSLQGTDEQFF.

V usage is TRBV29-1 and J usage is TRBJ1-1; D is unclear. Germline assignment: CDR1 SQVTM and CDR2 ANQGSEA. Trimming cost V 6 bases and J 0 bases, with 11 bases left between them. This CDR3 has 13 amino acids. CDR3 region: CSVRTELNTEAFF. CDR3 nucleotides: TGCAGCGTCCGGACGGAACTGAACACTGAAGCTTTCTTT.

Here the CDR3 DNA reads TGTGCCAGCAGTTATAAGTTGGGGGATGAGCAGTACTTC. Translating gives CASSYKLGDEQYF. The genes are TRBV27 and TRBJ2-7; D tentatively fits TRBD1 or TRBD2 (5 bases each). V was trimmed by 4 bases and J by 7 bases, leaving 14 bases between them. Looked up from germline, CDR1 is MNHEY and CDR2 is SMNVEV (reference sequence). This CDR3 contains 13 residues.

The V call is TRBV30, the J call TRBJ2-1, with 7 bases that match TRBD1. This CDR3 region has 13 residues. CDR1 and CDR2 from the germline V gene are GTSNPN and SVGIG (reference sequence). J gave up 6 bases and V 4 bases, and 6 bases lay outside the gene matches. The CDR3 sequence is CAWKATGVNEQFF. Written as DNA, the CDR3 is TGTGCCTGGAAAGCCACAGGGGTCAATGAGCAGTTCTTC.